The clone carrying this T cell receptor (beta chain) was seen once. The antigen is unknown. This entry comes from a study of cytomegalovirus exposure and HLA in healthy donors. The PCR ran on 60 Vbeta and 13 Jbeta primers. Profiling relied on immunoSEQ multiplex PCR, and the TCRdb table lists in-frame clones only, not all of them. The table records about 54,000 clones, approximately 77% of them present only once. Study-wide results and caveats: There were three CMV-associated chains whose specificity for CMV antigens was confirmed in vitro. The study designated fewer than 200 TCR beta chains cytomegalovirus-associated.

The CDR3 contains 14 residues. Germline loops: CDR1 KGHSH, CDR2 LQKENI. V lost 6 bases, J lost 0 bases, and 11 bases lay in between. The V and J genes are TRBV18 and TRBJ1-1; TRBD1 is a possible D gene (6 bases). This clonotype was sampled from a woman in her late teens or twenties in good health and CMV-seronegative. Sequencing was carried out using PBMCs. The CDR3 is CASSPRDMNTEAFF. In DNA, the CDR3 is TGTGCCAGCTCCCCGAGGGACATGAACACTGAAGCTTTCTTT.